The 11 T cell receptor beta chains below all came from one sample that was sequenced in a study of CD8 T cells in Susac syndrome. RNA amounts of about 0.45 to 1 ug underwent reverse transcription with random hexamers. TCRdb called the immunoSEQ multiplex PCR reads again in MiXCR, with one record for every CDR3 protein. The sample lists about 210,000 distinct CDR3 sequences, around 93% occurring once. What was sequenced was CD4+ T cells from PBMCs. The receptors come from a human donor in good health.

The chain carries TRBV30 and TRBJ1-1, with 7 nucleotides matching TRBD1. Germline trimming cut 3 bases from V and 2 bases from J; bases unmatched to any gene: 12. The CDR3 is made up of 16 amino acids. The V gene's germline CDR1 is GTSNPN and CDR2 SVGIG (reference sequence). CDR3 in DNA: TGTGCCTGGAGCTTGGGAGGGGGCAATTCCAACACTGAAGCTTTCTTT. Protein product: CAWSLGGGNSNTEAFF.

The chain employs TRBV20-1 and TRBJ2-5; D may be TRBD1 (7 bases). Trimming left V 5 bases short and J 4 bases short, with 14 bases between. This CDR3 is 13 amino acids long. In germline, CDR1 is DFQATT, CDR2 SNEGSKA (reference sequence). The CDR3 protein is CSAEGAGRETQYF. CDR3 sequence (DNA): TGCAGTGCTGAGGGGGCGGGGCGAGAGACCCAGTACTTC.

As concerns this clonotype: At one end the junction does not follow the germline gene, possibly because of a read error. The chain has TRBV7-7 and TRBJ2-1; D is uncertain. The CDR3 is made up of 13 amino acids. Germline V gene lookup returns CDR1 SSHAT and CDR2 FNYEAQ (reference sequence). The CDR3 protein is CASSAIVHNEQFF. DNA for the CDR3: TGTGCTAGCAGCGCGATCGTCCACAATGAGCAGTTCTTC.

The gene calls are TRBV2 and TRBJ2-7, with 7 bases matching TRBD1. After removal of 8 bases from V and 2 bases from J, the junction contained 9 bases not matched to a gene. The CDR3 runs to 14 residues. Germline CDR1 is SNHLY and CDR2 is FYNNEI. CDR3 in DNA: TGTGCCAGCCTCCGGGACAGACTTACCTACGAGCAGTACTTC. Its translation is CASLRDRLTYEQYF.

This chain uses TRBV7-9 with TRBJ2-1, with D perhaps matching TRBD1 or TRBD2 (7 bases each). Trimming took off 4 bases at V and 10 bases at J, with 23 bases between the two ends. Germline V gene lookup returns CDR1 SEHNR and CDR2 FQNEAQ (reference sequence). The CDR3 contains 16 residues. The CDR3 here is CASSSMFGRGGEEQFF. CDR3 bases: TGTGCCAGCAGCTCCATGTTCGGCAGGGGGGGAGAGGAGCAGTTCTTC. Looking up the rest from reference TRBV7-9 and TRBJ2-1 gives the full variable domain: DTGVSQNPRHKITKRGQNVTFRCDPISEHNRLYWYRQTLGQGPEFLTYFQNEAQLEKSRLLSDRFSAERPKGSFSTLEIQRTEQGDSAMYLCASSSMFGRGGEEQFFGPGTRLTVL.

The rearrangement uses TRBV2 and TRBJ2-3; tentatively, D is TRBD2 (7 bases). The germline V gene has CDR1 SNHLY and CDR2 FYNNEI. The germline V and J ends were trimmed by 6 bases and 5 bases, with 18 bases remaining between them. CDR3 size: 15 residues. The CDR3 nucleotides are TGTGCCAGCAGCGCCGGGTGGGGGGGCGGAGATACGCAGTATTTT. Encoded protein: CASSAGWGGGDTQYF.

The chain is built from TRBV19 and TRBJ2-7, with D unclear. The CDR3 has 13 amino acids. V lost 6 bases and J 3 bases, leaving 12 bases between the germline ends. Per germline, CDR1 LNHDA and CDR2 SQIVND (reference sequence). The CDR3 DNA reads as TGTGCCAGTAGCCCTCAACCCCTCTACGAGCAGTACTTC. This encodes CASSPQPLYEQYF.

The chain has TRBV11-1 and TRBJ2-5; the match to TRBD1 covers 7 bases. V lost 7 bases and J lost 4; bases outside the gene matches: 6. Germline CDR1 SGHAT, CDR2 FQDESV (reference sequence). This CDR3 has 13 amino acids. CDR3 in DNA: TGTGCCAGCAACACAGGGGACGGAGAGACCCAGTACTTC. Its protein is CASNTGDGETQYF.

This rearrangement joins TRBV7-2 to TRBJ2-5, with a weak D call TRBD2 (6 bases). Per germline, CDR1 SGHTA and CDR2 FQGNSA. The CDR3 loop spans 16 amino acids. Trimming left V 1 base short and J 3 bases short, with 15 bases between. The CDR3 protein is CASSLDGGWAKETQYF. CDR3 DNA sequence: TGTGCCAGCAGCTTAGATGGGGGGTGGGCGAAAGAGACCCAGTACTTC.

The chain links TRBV23-1 to TRBJ1-3; D call uncertain. TRBV23-1 is flagged as an ORF with uncertain function. The CDR3 runs 14 residues. V was cut by 2 bases and J by 6 bases, with 11 bases left in between. The DNA for the CDR3 is TGCGCCAGCAGTCAAAGGGTTATGGAAAACACCATATATTTT. Protein: CASSQRVMENTIYF.

This rearrangement joins TRBV19 to TRBJ1-5, with a tentative D call TRBD1 (5 bases). Per germline, CDR1 LNHDA and CDR2 SQIVND (reference sequence). V was pared by 5 bases and J by 4 bases, with 15 bases between. CDR3 length: 15 residues. CDR3 nucleotides: TGTGCCAGTAGTCTTACCCGGGACGCAAATCAGCCCCAGCATTTT. Translation gives CASSLTRDANQPQHF.